The 5 T cell receptor beta chains presented below share a single source sample, sequenced in a study of T cells in Graves' hyperthyroidism and ophthalmopathy. Authors of the study amplified TCR beta CDR3 regions from RNA transcripts. During a first-round RT-PCR of the TCR CDR3, the HTBI primer set was used. TCRdb re-called the multiplex PCR reads with MiXCR, one entry per CDR3 protein. Found here are roughly 500,000 distinct CDR3 sequences, around 14% of them singletons; the top ten hold about 5.8%. The source material was blood. These receptors were taken from a woman in her twenties or thirties with Graves' hyperthyroidism that later progressed to Graves' ophthalmopathy.

This clonotype has at least ten counts. This chain joins TRBV19 and TRBJ1-1; 7 bases are shared with TRBD1. The CDR3 spans 14 residues. Germline V gene lookup returns CDR1 LNHDA and CDR2 SQIVND (reference sequence). V lost 3 bases and J lost 0; bases outside the gene matches: 1. CDR3 in DNA: TGTGCCAGTAGTATTACAGGGGTGAACACTGAAGCTTTCTTT. As protein: CASSITGVNTEAFF.

This clonotype has a count of ten or more. V usage is TRBV28 and J usage is TRBJ1-2; D perhaps matches TRBD1 (5 bases). The CDR3 sequence is 14 residues long. CDR1 is MDHEN, CDR2 SYDVKM, per germline. V dropped 4 bases and J dropped 10 bases, with 19 bases sitting between them. The CDR3 loop reads CASSSFGGSGYYTF. The CDR3 DNA reads TGTGCCAGCAGTTCGTTTGGGGGGAGCGGGTACTACACCTTC.

This clonotype showed up many times. The chain carries TRBV20-1 and TRBJ2-5, with D unclear. Trimming shortened V by 2 bases and J by 2 bases, and 3 bases separated the two germline ends. The V gene's germline CDR1 is DFQATT and CDR2 SNEGSKA (reference sequence). CDR3 length equals 11 residues. The CDR3, as DNA: TGCAGTGCTAGAAAGCAAGAGACCCAGTACTTC. Protein: CSARKQETQYF.

The sample holds many counts of this clonotype. This chain joins TRBV2 and TRBJ1-5; D call uncertain. This CDR3 has 15 residues. Germline CDR1 SNHLY, CDR2 FYNNEI. V lost 3 bases and J lost 4, with 13 bases in between. CDR3 residues: CASSETGGRNQPQHF. CDR3 bases: TGTGCCAGCAGTGAGACCGGAGGACGGAATCAGCCCCAGCATTTT.

This chain links TRBV20-1 with TRBJ1-4; D ambiguous. Trimming cost V 7 bases and J 10 bases, with 13 bases left between them. The CDR3 has 11 residues. Germline V gene sequence: CDR1 DFQATT, CDR2 SNEGSKA (reference sequence). CDR3 loop: CSVEPDGKLFF. CDR3 in DNA: TGCAGTGTGGAGCCCGATGGAAAACTGTTTTTT.